The clone carrying this T cell receptor beta chain was detected only a few times. This sample stems from a study of Ad26.COV2.S vaccination and SARS-CoV-2 variants. Whole-study context: Each vaccinee took Ad26.COV2.S intramuscularly, once or twice 56 days apart.

The method was immunoSEQ multiplex PCR; TCRdb's version includes in-frame clones alone and lacks a portion of them. The repertoire holds around 370,000 clones, with 80% to 90% as singletons. Described treatment: approximately 18 received Ad26.COV2.S at low or high dose, single or two shots; 5 received placebo; per-sample allocation not given. The samples were gathered on day 63 after the first injection of vaccine or placebo. V gave up 1 base and J gave up 9 bases; unmatched junction bases: 14. Germline lookup yields CDR1 LGHNA and CDR2 YSLEER. The CDR3 runs 18 residues. The input for sequencing was peripheral blood, taken in a trial of Ad26.COV2.S vaccine versus placebo. This rearrangement joins TRBV4-3 to TRBJ1-6; 8 positions match TRBD1. This receptor was obtained from a person between 18 and 65 years old who received the Ad26.COV2.S COVID-19 vaccine or a placebo. The CDR3 DNA follows: TGCGCCAGCAGCCAAGGGTTTGGGGCAGGGGGCTCTGCTTCACCCCTCCACTTT. It encodes CASSQGFGAGGSASPLHF.